The text below deals with one T cell receptor beta chain. Its antigen remains unknown. V dropped 6 bases and J dropped 5; count of bases not matched to a gene: 8. The length of the CDR3 is 14 residues. Germline loops: CDR1 MDHEN, CDR2 SYDVKM. Autoimmune disease history or systemic immunosuppression barred patients. The sample originates from a study of OX40 agonist ivuxolimab in advanced cancers. At the level of the study: Eligibility rules accepted prior anti-PD-1, anti-PD-L1 or anti-CTLA-4 therapy, and roughly 42% had some.

The assay was immunoSEQ multiplex PCR, and TCRdb's table has in-frame clones only and misses some. Found here are more than 85,000 clones, more than 85% of them singletons; the top ten hold roughly 0.33%. Study-level points and caveats: Some nonresponders also had low normalized T-cell clonal expansion.

The rearrangement joins TRBV28 to TRBJ2-3; 7 bases line up with TRBD1. The sample was CD4+ or CD8+ T cells sorted from blood, taken in a trial of the OX40 agonist ivuxolimab. This sequence was found in an adult with an advanced solid tumor such as melanoma, head and neck, liver or kidney cancer. CDR3: CASSYTGERDTQYF. Here the CDR3 DNA reads TGTGCCAGCAGCTATACAGGGGAAAGAGATACGCAGTATTTT.